The 8 T cell receptor beta chains below were found in one sample sequenced in a study of cytomegalovirus exposure and HLA in healthy donors. The PCR made use of 60 Vbeta and 13 Jbeta primers. The protocol was immunoSEQ multiplex PCR, while the TCRdb copy is restricted to in-frame clones and leaves out a portion. The table lists about 150,000 clones, 75% to 80% of them singletons. The sample comprised PBMCs. Receptor source: a woman aged 25 to 39 in good health and CMV-seronegative.

In regard to this clone: Other DNA sequences within the sample encode an identical CDR3. The V call is TRBV29-1, the J call TRBJ1-1; 7 nucleotides agree with TRBD1. Germline CDR1 SQVTM, CDR2 ANQGSEA. Losses at the gene ends were 7 bases for V and 0 bases for J; bases not matched to a gene: 2. The CDR3 covers 12 residues. CDR3 DNA sequence: TGCAGCGCGGGACAGATGAACACTGAAGCTTTCTTT. This codes for CSAGQMNTEAFF.

J is TRBJ2-1 and V is TRBV27, with D possibly matching TRBD1 (5 bases). The length of the CDR3 is 12 residues. CDR1 is MNHEY and CDR2 is SMNVEV in the germline V gene (reference sequence). Trimming took off 2 bases at V and 7 bases at J, with 6 bases between the two ends. CDR3 bases: TGTGCCAGCAGTTTACAGGGAAATGAGCAGTTCTTC. Its protein product is CASSLQGNEQFF.

This clone has just one count. The chain combines TRBV11-2 with TRBJ1-1, with D possibly being TRBD1 (6 bases). Trimming removed 6 bases at V and 1 base at J, with 21 bases between. Germline CDR1 is SGHAT and CDR2 is FQNNGV. This CDR3 is built from 17 residues. CDR3 nucleotide sequence: TGTGCCAGCAGTAACCTGCGGGGGCGCGGGTGGAACACTGAAGCTTTCTTT. Encoded protein: CASSNLRGRGWNTEAFF.

V and J are TRBV7-8 and TRBJ1-1; no clear D. The V gene lost 5 bases and the J gene lost 2 bases, with 9 bases spanning the gap. Germline CDR1 and CDR2: SGHVS and FQNEAQ. The CDR3 length is 13 residues. CDR3 residues: CASSPTHNTEAFF. The DNA of the CDR3 is TGTGCCAGCAGCCCAACACACAACACTGAAGCTTTCTTT.

The chain is built from TRBV2 and TRBJ2-7; no clear D. This CDR3 is 11 amino acids long. Per germline, CDR1 SNHLY and CDR2 FYNNEI. V was pared by 6 bases and J by 3 bases, with 6 bases between. This CDR3 is CASSPFYEQYF. CDR3 coding DNA: TGTGCCAGCAGCCCCTTCTACGAGCAGTACTTC.

The chain links TRBV7-6 to TRBJ1-1, with a tentative D call TRBD1 (6 bases). This CDR3 has 13 amino acids. CDR1 and CDR2 (germline): SGHVS, FNYEAQ. Between the trimmed V and J ends, which lost 2 bases and 5 bases, there was a span of 9 bases. In nucleotides, the CDR3 is TGTGCCAGCAGCTTATCAGGGGCGACTGAAGCTTTCTTT. As protein: CASSLSGATEAFF.

This chain connects TRBV4-3 to TRBJ1-1; 7 positions agree with TRBD1. After removal of 1 base from V and 3 bases from J, the junction contained 14 bases not matched to a gene. The CDR3 is made up of 18 amino acids. Germline V gene sequence: CDR1 LGHNA, CDR2 YSLEER. The CDR3 sequence is CASSQGQGDPPKDTEAFF. The DNA for the CDR3 is TGCGCCAGCAGCCAAGGACAGGGCGACCCACCGAAAGACACTGAAGCTTTCTTT.

The CDR3 spells CASSLFGQGIIEAFF. CDR3 DNA: TGTGCCAGCAGCTTATTCGGACAGGGGATCATTGAAGCTTTCTTT. The rearrangement uses TRBV7-8 and TRBJ1-1; 9 nucleotides agree with TRBD1. J was trimmed by 7 bases and V by 2 bases; bases with no gene match: 8. This CDR3 region has 15 residues. From germline, CDR1 is SGHVS and CDR2 FQNEAQ. Using reference TRBV7-8 and TRBJ1-1 for the parts outside the CDR3, the full variable domain is GAGVSQSPRYKVAKRGQDVALRCDPISGHVSLFWYQQALGQGPEFLTYFQNEAQLDKSGLPSDRFFAERPEGSVSTLKIQRTQQEDSAVYLCASSLFGQGIIEAFFGQGTRLTVV.